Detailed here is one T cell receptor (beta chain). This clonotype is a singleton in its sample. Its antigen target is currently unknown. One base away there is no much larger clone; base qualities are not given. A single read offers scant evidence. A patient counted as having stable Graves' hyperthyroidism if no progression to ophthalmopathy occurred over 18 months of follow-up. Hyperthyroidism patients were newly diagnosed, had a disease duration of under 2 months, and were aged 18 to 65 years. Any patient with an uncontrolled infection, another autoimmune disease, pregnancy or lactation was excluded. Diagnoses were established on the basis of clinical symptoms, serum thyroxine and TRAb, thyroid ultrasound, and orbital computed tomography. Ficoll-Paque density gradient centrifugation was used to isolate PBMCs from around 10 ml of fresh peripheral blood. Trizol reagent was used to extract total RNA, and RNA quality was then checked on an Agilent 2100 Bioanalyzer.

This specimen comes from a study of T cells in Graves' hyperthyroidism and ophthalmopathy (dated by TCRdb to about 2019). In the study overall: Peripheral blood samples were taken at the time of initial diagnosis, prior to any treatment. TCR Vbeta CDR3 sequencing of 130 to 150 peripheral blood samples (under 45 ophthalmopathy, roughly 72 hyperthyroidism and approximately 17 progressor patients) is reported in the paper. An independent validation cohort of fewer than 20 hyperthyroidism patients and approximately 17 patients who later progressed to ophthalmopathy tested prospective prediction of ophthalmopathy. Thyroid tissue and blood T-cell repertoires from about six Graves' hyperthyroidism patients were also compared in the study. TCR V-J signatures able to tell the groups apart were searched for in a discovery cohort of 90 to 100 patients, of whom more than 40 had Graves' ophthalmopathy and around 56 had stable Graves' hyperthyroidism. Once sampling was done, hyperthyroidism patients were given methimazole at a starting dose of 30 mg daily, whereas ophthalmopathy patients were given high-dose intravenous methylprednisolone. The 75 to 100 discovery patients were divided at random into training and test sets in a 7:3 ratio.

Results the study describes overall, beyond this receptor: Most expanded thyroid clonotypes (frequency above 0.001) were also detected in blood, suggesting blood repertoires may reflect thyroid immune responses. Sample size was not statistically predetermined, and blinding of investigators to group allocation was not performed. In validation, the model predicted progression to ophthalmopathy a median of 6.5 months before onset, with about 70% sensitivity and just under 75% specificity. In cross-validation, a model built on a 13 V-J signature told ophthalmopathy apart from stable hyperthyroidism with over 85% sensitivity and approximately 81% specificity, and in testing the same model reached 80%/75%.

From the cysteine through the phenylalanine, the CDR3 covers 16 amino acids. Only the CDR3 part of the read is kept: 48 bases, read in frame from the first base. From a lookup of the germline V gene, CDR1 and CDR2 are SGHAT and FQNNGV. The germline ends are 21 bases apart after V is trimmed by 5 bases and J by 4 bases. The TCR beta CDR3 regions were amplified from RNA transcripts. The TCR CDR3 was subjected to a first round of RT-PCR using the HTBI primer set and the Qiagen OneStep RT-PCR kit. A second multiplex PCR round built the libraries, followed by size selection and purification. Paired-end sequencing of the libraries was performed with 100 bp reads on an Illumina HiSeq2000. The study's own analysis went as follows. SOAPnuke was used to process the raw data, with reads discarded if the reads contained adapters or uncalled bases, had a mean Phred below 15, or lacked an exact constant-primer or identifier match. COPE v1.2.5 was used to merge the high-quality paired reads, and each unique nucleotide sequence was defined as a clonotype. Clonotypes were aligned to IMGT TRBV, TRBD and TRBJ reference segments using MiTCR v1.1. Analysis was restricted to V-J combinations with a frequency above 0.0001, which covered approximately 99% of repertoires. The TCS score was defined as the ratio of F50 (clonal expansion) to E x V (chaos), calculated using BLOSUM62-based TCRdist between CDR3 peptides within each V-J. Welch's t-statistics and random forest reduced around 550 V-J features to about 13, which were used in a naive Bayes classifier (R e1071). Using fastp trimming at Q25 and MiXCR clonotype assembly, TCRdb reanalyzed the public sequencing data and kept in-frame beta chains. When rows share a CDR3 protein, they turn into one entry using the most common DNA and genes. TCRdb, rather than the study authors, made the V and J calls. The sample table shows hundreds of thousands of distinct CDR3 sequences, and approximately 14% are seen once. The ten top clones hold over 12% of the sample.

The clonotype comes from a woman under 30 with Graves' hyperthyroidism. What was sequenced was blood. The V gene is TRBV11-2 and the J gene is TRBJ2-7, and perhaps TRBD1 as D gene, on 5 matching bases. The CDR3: CASSPGFGAGRYEQYF. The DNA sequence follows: TGTGCCAGCAGCCCCGGGTTTGGGGCAGGACGTTACGAGCAGTACTTC.